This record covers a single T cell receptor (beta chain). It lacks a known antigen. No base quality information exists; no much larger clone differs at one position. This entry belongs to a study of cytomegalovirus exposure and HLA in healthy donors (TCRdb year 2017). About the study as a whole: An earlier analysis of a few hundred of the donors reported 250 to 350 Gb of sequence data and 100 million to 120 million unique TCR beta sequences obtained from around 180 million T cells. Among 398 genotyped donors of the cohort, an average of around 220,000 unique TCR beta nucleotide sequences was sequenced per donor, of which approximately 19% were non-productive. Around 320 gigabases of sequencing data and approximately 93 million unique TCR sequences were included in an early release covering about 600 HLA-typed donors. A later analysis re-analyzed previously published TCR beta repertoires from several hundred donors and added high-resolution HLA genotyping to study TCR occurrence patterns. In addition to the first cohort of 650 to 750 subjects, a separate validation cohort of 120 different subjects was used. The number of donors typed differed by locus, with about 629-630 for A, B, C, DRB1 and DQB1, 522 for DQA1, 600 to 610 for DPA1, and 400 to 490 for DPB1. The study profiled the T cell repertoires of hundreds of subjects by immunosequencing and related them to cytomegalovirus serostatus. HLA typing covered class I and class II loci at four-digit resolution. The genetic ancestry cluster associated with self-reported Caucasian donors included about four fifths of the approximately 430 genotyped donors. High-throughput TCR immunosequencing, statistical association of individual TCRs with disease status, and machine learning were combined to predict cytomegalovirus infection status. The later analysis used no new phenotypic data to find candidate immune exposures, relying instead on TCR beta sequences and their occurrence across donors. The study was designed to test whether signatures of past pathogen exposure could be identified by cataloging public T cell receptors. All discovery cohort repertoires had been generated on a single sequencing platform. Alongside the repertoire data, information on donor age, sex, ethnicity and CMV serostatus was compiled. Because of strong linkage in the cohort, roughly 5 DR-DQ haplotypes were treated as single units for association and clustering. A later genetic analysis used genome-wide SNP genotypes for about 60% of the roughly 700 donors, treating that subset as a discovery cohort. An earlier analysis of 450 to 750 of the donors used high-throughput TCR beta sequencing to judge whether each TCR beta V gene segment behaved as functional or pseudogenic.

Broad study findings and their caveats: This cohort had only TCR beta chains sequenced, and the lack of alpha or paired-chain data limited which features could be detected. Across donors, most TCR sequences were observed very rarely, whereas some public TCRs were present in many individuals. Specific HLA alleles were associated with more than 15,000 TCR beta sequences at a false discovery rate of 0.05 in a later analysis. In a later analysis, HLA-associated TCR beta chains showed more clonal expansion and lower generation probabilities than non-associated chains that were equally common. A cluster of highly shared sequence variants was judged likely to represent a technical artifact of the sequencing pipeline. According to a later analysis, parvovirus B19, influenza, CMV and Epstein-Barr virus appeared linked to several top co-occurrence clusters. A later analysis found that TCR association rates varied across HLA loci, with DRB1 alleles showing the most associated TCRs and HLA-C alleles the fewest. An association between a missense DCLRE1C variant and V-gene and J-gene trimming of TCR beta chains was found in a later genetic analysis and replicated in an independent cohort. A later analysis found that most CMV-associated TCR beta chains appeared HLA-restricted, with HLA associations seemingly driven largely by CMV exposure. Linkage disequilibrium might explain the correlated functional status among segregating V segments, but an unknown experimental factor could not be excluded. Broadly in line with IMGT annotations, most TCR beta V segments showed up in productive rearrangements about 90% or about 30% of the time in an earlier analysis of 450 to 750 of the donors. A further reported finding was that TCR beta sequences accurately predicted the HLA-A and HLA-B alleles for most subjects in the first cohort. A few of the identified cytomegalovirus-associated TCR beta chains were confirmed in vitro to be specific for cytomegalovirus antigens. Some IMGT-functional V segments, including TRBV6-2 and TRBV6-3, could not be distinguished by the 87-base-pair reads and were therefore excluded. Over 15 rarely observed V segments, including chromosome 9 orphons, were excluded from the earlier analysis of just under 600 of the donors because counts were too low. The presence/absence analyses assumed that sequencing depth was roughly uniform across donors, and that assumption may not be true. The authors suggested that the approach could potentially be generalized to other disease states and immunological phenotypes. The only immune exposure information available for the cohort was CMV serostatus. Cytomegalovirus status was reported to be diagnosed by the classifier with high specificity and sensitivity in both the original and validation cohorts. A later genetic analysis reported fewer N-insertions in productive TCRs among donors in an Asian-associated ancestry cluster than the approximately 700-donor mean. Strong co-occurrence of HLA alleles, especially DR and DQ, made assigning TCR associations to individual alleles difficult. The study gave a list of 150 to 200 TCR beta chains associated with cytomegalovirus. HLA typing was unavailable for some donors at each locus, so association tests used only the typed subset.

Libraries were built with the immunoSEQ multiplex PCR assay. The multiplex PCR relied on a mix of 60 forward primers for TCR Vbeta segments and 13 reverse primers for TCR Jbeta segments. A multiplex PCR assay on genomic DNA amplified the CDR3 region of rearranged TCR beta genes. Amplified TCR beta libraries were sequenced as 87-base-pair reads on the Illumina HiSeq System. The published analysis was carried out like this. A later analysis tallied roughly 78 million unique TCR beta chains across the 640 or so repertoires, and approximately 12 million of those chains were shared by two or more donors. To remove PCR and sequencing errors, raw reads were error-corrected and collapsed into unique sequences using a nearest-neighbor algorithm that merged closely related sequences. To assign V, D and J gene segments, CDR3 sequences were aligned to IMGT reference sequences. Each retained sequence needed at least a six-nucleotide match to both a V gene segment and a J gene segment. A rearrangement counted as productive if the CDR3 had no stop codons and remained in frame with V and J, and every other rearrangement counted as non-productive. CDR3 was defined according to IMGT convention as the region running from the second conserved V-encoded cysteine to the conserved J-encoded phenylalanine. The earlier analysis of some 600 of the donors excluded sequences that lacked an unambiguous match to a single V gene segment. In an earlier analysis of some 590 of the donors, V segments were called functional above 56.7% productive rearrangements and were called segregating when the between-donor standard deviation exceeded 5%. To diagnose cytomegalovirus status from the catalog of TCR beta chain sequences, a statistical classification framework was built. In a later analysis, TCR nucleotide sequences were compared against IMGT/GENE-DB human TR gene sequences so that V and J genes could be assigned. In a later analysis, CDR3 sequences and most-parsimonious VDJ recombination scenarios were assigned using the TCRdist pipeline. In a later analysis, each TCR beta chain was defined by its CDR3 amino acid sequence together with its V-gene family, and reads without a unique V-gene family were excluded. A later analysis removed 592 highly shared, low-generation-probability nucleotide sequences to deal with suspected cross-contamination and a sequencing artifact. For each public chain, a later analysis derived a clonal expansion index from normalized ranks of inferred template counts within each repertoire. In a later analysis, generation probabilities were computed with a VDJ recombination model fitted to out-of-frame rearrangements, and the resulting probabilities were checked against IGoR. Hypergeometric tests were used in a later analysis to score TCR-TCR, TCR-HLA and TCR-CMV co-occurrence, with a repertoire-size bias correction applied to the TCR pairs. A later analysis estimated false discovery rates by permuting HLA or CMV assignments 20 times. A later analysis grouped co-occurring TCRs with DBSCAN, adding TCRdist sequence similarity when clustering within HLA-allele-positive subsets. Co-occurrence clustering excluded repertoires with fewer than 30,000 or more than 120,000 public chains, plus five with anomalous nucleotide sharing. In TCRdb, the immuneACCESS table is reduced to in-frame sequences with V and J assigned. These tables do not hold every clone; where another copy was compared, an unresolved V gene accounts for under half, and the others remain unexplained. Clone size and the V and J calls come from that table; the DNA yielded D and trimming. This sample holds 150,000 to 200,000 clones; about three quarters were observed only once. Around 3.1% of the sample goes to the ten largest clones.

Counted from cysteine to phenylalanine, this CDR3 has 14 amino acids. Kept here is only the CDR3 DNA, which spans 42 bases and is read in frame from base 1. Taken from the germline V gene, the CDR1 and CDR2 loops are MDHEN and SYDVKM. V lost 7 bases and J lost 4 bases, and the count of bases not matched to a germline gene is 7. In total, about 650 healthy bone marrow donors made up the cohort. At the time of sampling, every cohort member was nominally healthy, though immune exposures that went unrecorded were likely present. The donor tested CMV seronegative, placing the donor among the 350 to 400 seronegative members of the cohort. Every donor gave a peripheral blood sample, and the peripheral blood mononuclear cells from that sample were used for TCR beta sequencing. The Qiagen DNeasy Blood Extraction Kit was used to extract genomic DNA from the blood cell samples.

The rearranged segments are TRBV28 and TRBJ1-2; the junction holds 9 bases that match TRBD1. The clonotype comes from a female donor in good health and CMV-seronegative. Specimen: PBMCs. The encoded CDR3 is CASTRDRVTYGYTF. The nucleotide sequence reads TGTGCCAGCACCCGGGACAGGGTTACCTATGGCTACACCTTC.